This TCR beta chain stems from a study of chemoradiotherapy in HPV16-positive cancers. With regard to this clone: What it recognizes is unknown.

In germline, CDR1 is SGHTA, CDR2 FQGNSA. The V segment lost 3 bases and the J segment 7 bases; nucleotides outside the gene matches: 6. This CDR3 contains 14 residues. Generated by immunoSEQ multiplex PCR, the TCRdb table keeps only in-frame clones and is missing some. The sample lists some 21,000 clones, approximately 83% occurring once. Study findings and constraints: Candidate HPV-specific clones and E7-related TCR motifs grew in tumor during treatment.

The chain joins TRBV7-2 to TRBJ2-7; TRBD2 matches 10 bases. This clonotype was sampled from a human donor with HPV-associated anogenital cancer. Specimen: blood, collected from a patient who underwent chemoradiotherapy. In nucleotides, the CDR3 is TGTGCCAGCAGCTTGAAAGCGGGGGGGCGGGAGCAGTACTTC. Residues: CASSLKAGGREQYF.